This T cell receptor (beta chain) is from a study of a mutant IDH1 vaccine in newly diagnosed glioma. Study-wide background: Sex distribution of treated patients was roughly 62% male and about 40% female; mean age was 40.4 years.

As to this clone: Its antigen is currently unknown.

After removal of 7 bases from V and 3 bases from J, the junction contained 3 bases not matched to a gene. The CDR3 spans 14 residues. Germline values: CDR1 LNHDA, CDR2 SQIVND (reference sequence). The time point was: week 23, last vaccination. Alongside topical imiquimod, each dose of vaccine comprised 300 ug of mutant IDH1 20-mer peptide. Produced via immunoSEQ multiplex PCR; TCRdb's table is partial and in-frame only. This table has 60,000 or so clones, around 80% appearing once. This clonotype originated in a middle-aged woman with glioma. Some clones in this sample may be carry-over from other donors' samples. The sequences come from PBMCs, collected from a glioma patient whose treatment included an IDH1 peptide vaccine. The chain carries TRBV19 and TRBJ2-1, with 10 bases fitting TRBD2. CDR3 sequence (DNA): TGTGCCAGTATCCGGACTAGCGGCTACAATGAGCAGTTCTTC. Protein sequence: CASIRTSGYNEQFF.